The 4 T cell receptor beta chains presented below share a single source sample, sequenced in a study of blood T cells in healthy people across ages. The use of a sample-barcoded 5' primer and a J-beta primer mix characterized a second PCR of roughly 6 to 11 cycles. A single record per CDR3 protein comes from TCRdb applying MiXCR to the 5' RACE reads. The table has more than 750,000 distinct CDR3 sequences, 25% to 30% seen once. These data were also filed under a second study, of T cells of mothers and their children.

Source material: blood. The receptors originated from a woman aged 40 to 50 in good health.

Of note for this clonotype: A junction end diverges from the germline sequence, so it may reflect a read error. V is TRBV12-3 or TRBV12-4 and J is TRBJ2-1, with 7 bases aligning to TRBD1. This CDR3 is built from 16 residues. CDR3 DNA sequence: TGTGCCAGTAGGGCCGGCGCAGGGGGATCCTACAGTGAGCAGTTCTTC. Its protein product is CASRAGAGGSYSEQFF.

Concerning this clonotype itself: A read error may account for a junction end that differs from germline. V and J are TRBV27 and TRBJ2-7, with TRBD1 identical over 12 bases. Germline CDR1 and CDR2: MNHEY and SMNVEV (reference sequence). This CDR3 has 15 residues. The CDR3 is CASSLGTGGSYGQYF. The CDR3, as DNA: TGTGCCAGCAGCCTAGGGACAGGGGGCTCCTACGGGCAGTACTTC.

This clonotype was found many times. This chain uses TRBV7-9 with TRBJ1-2, with 8 bases lining up with TRBD1. The CDR3 length is 14 residues. Germline V gene lookup returns CDR1 SEHNR and CDR2 FQNEAQ (reference sequence). V lost 1 base to trimming and J lost 4 bases; unmatched junction nucleotides: 2. In DNA, the CDR3 is TGTGCCAGCAGCTTAGGGGACAGGACCTATGGCTACACCTTC. Translated: CASSLGDRTYGYTF. Full variable domain (rest looked up from reference TRBV7-9 and TRBJ1-2): DTGVSQNPRHKITKRGQNVTFRCDPISEHNRLYWYRQTLGQGPEFLTYFQNEAQLEKSRLLSDRFSAERPKGSFSTLEIQRTEQGDSAMYLCASSLGDRTYGYTFGSGTRLTVV.

This clonotype was picked up a small number of times. This sequence joins TRBV20-1 and TRBJ1-1, with 7 bases fitting TRBD1. Per germline, CDR1 DFQATT and CDR2 SNEGSKA (reference sequence). The CDR3 has 14 amino acids. The J segment lost 2 bases and the V segment lost 6 bases, leaving 9 bases of the junction unmatched. In nucleotides, the CDR3 is TGCAGTGCCCCCAGGGGGAACCCCAACACTGAAGCTTTCTTT. It codes for CSAPRGNPNTEAFF.